This is a list of T cell receptor beta chains from one sample in a study of T-cell memory formation after mild COVID-19. MiXCR was run by TCRdb on the 5' RACE reads, yielding one entry per CDR3 protein. The sample records roughly 310,000 distinct CDR3 sequences, more than 15% being singletons. Source material: PBMCs or a T cell subset sorted from them (not recorded which). The receptor set was obtained from a man between 18 and 29 years old who had mild COVID-19 (a few samples of this study predate the infection). Cell type and time point are not known. CDR3s leave out the opening cysteine and the closing phenylalanine or tryptophan.

TRBV11-2,TRBJ2-2,ASSSDSLTGELF
TRBV6-6,TRBJ2-5,ASSYVHDGTQY
TRBV7-2,TRBJ2-7,ASSPQGSSDEQY
TRBV20-1,TRBJ2-2,SARDSQEGAGELF
TRBV4-1,TRBJ2-4,ASSQQGLAKNIQY
TRBV20-1,TRBJ2-3,SARVSGTDTQY
TRBV4-2,TRBJ1-6,ASSQVGTGNNSPLH
TRBV20-1,TRBJ2-5,SASGGQETQY
TRBV28,TRBJ2-6,ASRLYSGLSSGANVLT
TRBV5-1,TRBJ2-3,ASSLEAGDPTDTQY
TRBV7-2,TRBJ2-1,ASVPRALGYNEQF
TRBV15,TRBJ1-5,ATSRDWTGTNQPQH
TRBV4-2,TRBJ2-3,ASSSGVPTDPQY
TRBV6-2/TRBV6-3,TRBJ2-3,ASSSIRARLILFTDTQY
TRBV5-6,TRBJ2-2,ASSVFSANTGELF
TRBV2,TRBJ1-2,ATETSNYGYT
TRBV11-1,TRBJ1-2,ASSFGRALPYGYT
TRBV5-1,TRBJ1-1,ASGFGQNTEAF
TRBV4-3,TRBJ2-7,ASSQDEGRGSYEQY
TRBV5-1,TRBJ1-1,ASSIGQGSTEAF
TRBV7-3,TRBJ2-2,ASSRGGGRVGELF
TRBV4-3,TRBJ2-7,ASGAGGRNEQY
TRBV4-3,TRBJ1-4,ASSQGPATNEKLF
TRBV10-3,TRBJ2-5,AISRQGPQETQY
TRBV9,TRBJ2-2,ASSVRGDKNTGELF
TRBV4-1,TRBJ2-3,ASSQDPLATDTQY
TRBV7-7,TRBJ2-7,ASSPGTGTYEQY
TRBV6-2/TRBV6-3,TRBJ2-1,ASGGFRYNEQF
TRBV6-2/TRBV6-3,TRBJ2-7,ASTGTGPHEQY
TRBV20-1,TRBJ2-1,SASGASGGLHNEQF
TRBV5-5,TRBJ2-2,ASSYWLTGGTGELF
TRBV18,TRBJ2-7,ASSPTVMTGQSPSEQY
TRBV4-3,TRBJ2-5,ASSQDRGTRETQY
TRBV7-2,TRBJ2-1,ASSLVGGLNEQF
TRBV10-3,TRBJ1-5,AISGAFNQPQH
TRBV25-1,TRBJ2-5,ASSEAGQDQETQY
TRBV11-2,TRBJ2-1,ASSNVPRRDNEQF
TRBV19,TRBJ2-1,ASSIDGGLSYNEQF
TRBV7-2,TRBJ2-2,ASNPGLGGTGELF
TRBV12-3/TRBV12-4,TRBJ2-1,ASSPIYNEQF
TRBV7-8,TRBJ1-1,ASSLGIVRGRATEAF
TRBV7-2,TRBJ2-1,ASSVPPNSYNEQF
TRBV25-1,TRBJ1-1,ASSDGFILEAF
TRBV12-3/TRBV12-4,TRBJ2-5,ASTIAGGQETQY
TRBV29-1,TRBJ2-7,SVADYEQY
TRBV5-1,TRBJ1-3,ASSLASISGNTIY
TRBV4-1,TRBJ2-3,ASSQESIPSTDTQY
TRBV7-8,TRBJ2-1,ASSLAPVLLYNEQF
TRBV5-4,TRBJ2-3,AGRQAGTDTQY
TRBV18,TRBJ2-1,ASSPPASGEVYNEQF
TRBV6-4,TRBJ1-5,ASSGYEHQPQH